These T cell receptor beta chains were read from a single sample in a study of T cells expressing NK-cell markers. For each CDR3 protein, TCRdb gives one entry from its re-call of the 5' RACE reads, without DNA. The sample table sets out about 150,000 distinct CDR3 sequences. The sequencing input was blood T cells: a sorted CD56 or NKG2C T cell subset, CD4+ or CD8+ T cells, or bulk PBMC T cells (not recorded which). These TCRs come from a woman aged 45-59 years in good health. CDR3s include the opening cysteine and the closing phenylalanine or tryptophan. Size is stated for part of the rows, as once, few or many counts, or as a class when the clone is expanded.

TRBJ2-7	NA	TRBV7-6	CASSLDSSLAGDEQYF
TRBJ2-2	NA	TRBV2	CASSDETGELFF
TRBJ1-1	NA	TRBV21-1	CASSKAEGQGWTTEAFF
TRBJ2-1	NA	TRBV20-1	CSARIPSGSREQFF
TRBJ1-5	NA	TRBV25-1	CASSADPGGTGGREPQHF
TRBJ2-5	NA	TRBV29-1	CSVEGYGQGAYF
TRBJ2-1	NA	TRBV9	CASSGSGSSYNEQFF
TRBJ2-1	NA	TRBV27	CASSLLAGVANEQFF
TRBJ2-1	NA	TRBV3-1	CASGLTRDNEQFF
TRBJ1-1	NA	TRBV5-1	CASSSKGYTEAFF
TRBJ2-1	NA	TRBV19	CASSRGLVYNEQFF
TRBJ2-2	NA	TRBV4-1	CASSQGSTGELFF
TRBJ2-3	NA	TRBV4-1	CASSQGTGITDTQYF
TRBJ2-2	NA	TRBV7-6	CVVAGDHGELFF
TRBJ1-6	medium-sized	TRBV20-1	CSARMLQGADNSPLHF
TRBJ2-3	NA	TRBV20-1	CSARPGVAAFTDTQYF
TRBJ1-2	NA	TRBV12-3/TRBV12-4	CASHPPGGAPYGYTF
TRBJ2-4	NA	TRBV7-2	CASSLDVGLLAKNIQYF
TRBJ2-5	NA	TRBV29-1	CSARGHYQETQYF
TRBJ2-3	NA	TRBV5-6	CASRRLRGFTDTQYF
TRBJ2-3	NA	TRBV12-3/TRBV12-4	CASSYGDTQYF
TRBJ2-3	NA	TRBV5-8	CASSLPLVTDTQYF
TRBJ2-1	NA	TRBV15	CATTLAAGNEQFF
TRBJ2-7	NA	TRBV13	CASSQRLAGASYEQYF
TRBJ2-3	NA	TRBV4-2	CASSQEPLTTDTQYF
TRBJ2-3	NA	TRBV5-1	CASSDPSGLDLGTQYF
TRBJ2-3	NA	TRBV28	CASSPTRDSSTDTQYF
TRBJ2-1	NA	TRBV10-3	CAIAPGGYNEQFF
TRBJ1-1	NA	TRBV20-1	CSAKDGQGPEAFF